This T cell receptor (beta chain) was captured by sequencing in a study of cytomegalovirus exposure and HLA in healthy donors. The germline V gene encodes CDR1 SGHRS and CDR2 YFSETQ. The CDR3 runs 20 residues. V was shortened by 4 bases and J by 2 bases, with 30 bases between the two germline ends. The PCR contained 60 Vbeta and 13 Jbeta primers. Method: immunoSEQ multiplex PCR; TCRdb's copy keeps in-frame clones and lacks some. The sample has about 160,000 clones, 65% to 85% seen once. The chain links TRBV5-1 to TRBJ2-5, with unresolved D. The source of this sequence is a male donor in good health and CMV-seropositive. Input material: PBMCs. The CDR3 is CASSPQSGGVSVTLQETQYF. For the CDR3, the DNA is TGCGCCAGCAGCCCTCAATCGGGTGGCGTTTCTGTGACCCTTCAAGAGACCCAGTACTTC. Filled out from reference TRBV5-1 and TRBJ2-5, the complete variable domain reads KAGVTQTPRYLIKTRGQQVTLSCSPISGHRSVSWYQQTPGQGLQFLFEYFSETQRNKGNFPGRFSGRQFSNSRSEMNVSTLELGDSALYLCASSPQSGGVSVTLQETQYFGPGTRLLVL.